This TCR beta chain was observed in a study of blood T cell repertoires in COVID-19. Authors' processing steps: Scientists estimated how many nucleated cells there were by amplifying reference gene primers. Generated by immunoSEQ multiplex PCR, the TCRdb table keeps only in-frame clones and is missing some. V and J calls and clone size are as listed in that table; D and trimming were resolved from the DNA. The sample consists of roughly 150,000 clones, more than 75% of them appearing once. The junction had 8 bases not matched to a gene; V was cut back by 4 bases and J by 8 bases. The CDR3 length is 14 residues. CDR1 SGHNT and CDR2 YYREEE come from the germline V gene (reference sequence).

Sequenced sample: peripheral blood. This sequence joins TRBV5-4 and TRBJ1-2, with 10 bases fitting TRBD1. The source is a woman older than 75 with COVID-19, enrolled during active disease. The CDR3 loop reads CASSGTGTGVGYTF. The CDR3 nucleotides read TGTGCCAGCAGCGGAACCGGGACAGGGGTAGGCTACACCTTC.